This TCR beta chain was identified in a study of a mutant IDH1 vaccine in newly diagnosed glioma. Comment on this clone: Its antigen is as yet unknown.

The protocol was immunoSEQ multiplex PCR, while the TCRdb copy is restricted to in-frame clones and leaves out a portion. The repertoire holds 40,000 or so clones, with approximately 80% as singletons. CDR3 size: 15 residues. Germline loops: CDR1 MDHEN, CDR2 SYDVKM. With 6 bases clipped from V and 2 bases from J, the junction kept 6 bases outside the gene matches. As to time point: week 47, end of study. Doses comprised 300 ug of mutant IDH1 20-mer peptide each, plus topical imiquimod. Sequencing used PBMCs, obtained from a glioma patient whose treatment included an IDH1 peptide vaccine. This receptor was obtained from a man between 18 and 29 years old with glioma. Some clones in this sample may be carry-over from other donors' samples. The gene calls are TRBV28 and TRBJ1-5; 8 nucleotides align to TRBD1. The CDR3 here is CASRRQGSGNQPQHF. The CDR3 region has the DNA TGTGCCAGCAGGCGACAGGGGTCGGGCAATCAGCCCCAGCATTTT.